These 17 T cell receptor beta chains came from one sample sequenced in a study of molecular identifiers for immune sequencing clone quantification (dated by TCRdb to between 2017 and 2018). Libraries were constructed by PCR. The reads were generated on a NextSeq 500. TCRdb took the public reads, trimmed them with fastp at Q25, ran MiXCR for clone calling and kept in-frame beta chains. When rows share a CDR3 protein, they turn into one entry using the most common DNA and genes. Within this sample are about 100,000 distinct CDR3 sequences, with around a third of them counted one time only. Of the sample, approximately 3.8% is held by the ten largest clones. Input material: naive CD8+ T cells from blood, with Jurkat cell RNA spiked in. The cell subset or site label here, explained by the study, means: FACS-sorted CD8+CD4-CCR7+CD45RA+ naive T cells. The receptors come from a human donor in good health. Some libraries in this study had Jurkat cell RNA spiked in.

This chain joins TRBV11-1 and TRBJ2-7; TRBD1 matches at 7 bases. The CDR3 spans 14 residues. Germline CDR1 SGHAT, CDR2 FQDESV (reference sequence). V shed 3 bases, J shed 5 bases, and the junction held 7 bases outside the gene matches. The CDR3 protein is CASSFGQDWDEQYF. The CDR3 bases are TGTGCCAGCAGCTTCGGACAGGACTGGGACGAGCAGTACTTC.

J is TRBJ2-5 and V is TRBV3-1; D is ambiguous. CDR1 and CDR2 (germline): LGHDT, YNNKEL (reference sequence). The ends were cut back, 6 bases at V and 3 bases at J, with 17 bases in the middle. The CDR3 sequence is 15 residues long. CDR3 sequence reads: CASSHQQTHEETQYF. The CDR3 DNA sequence: TGTGCCAGCAGTCACCAACAAACCCATGAAGAGACCCAGTACTTC.

A word on this clonotype: This may come from a read error, since a much larger clone is one base off. This chain uses TRBV29-1 with TRBJ2-3; tentative D call: TRBD2 (6 bases). Between the trimmed V and J ends, which lost 7 bases and 1 base, there was a span of 15 bases. The CDR3 covers 14 residues. Germline V CDR1 and CDR2: SQVTM, ANQGSEA. CDR3 in amino acids: CSASGTGCTDTQYF. DNA of the CDR3: TGCAGCGCTTCCGGGACTGGATGCACAGATACGCAGTATTTT.

V and J are TRBV29-1 and TRBJ2-3; D is uncertain. CDR3 size: 13 residues. The V and J ends lost 1 base and 2 bases respectively, with 7 bases between them. From germline, CDR1 is SQVTM and CDR2 ANQGSEA. The CDR3 region has the DNA TGCAGCGTTGAAGGAGTGTCCACAGATACGCAGTATTTT. This sequence encodes CSVEGVSTDTQYF.

Only a few counts were recorded for this clonotype. The CDR3 does not close with the conserved phenylalanine or tryptophan, likely indicating a read error. The chain joins TRBV7-8 to TRBJ1-5; unclear D gene. V shed 5 bases and J shed 5 bases, with 16 bases lying between them. In germline, CDR1 is SGHVS, CDR2 FQNEAQ. This CDR3 comprises 15 residues. The CDR3 sequence: CASSPAGSSDQPQHL. The CDR3 region has the DNA TGTGCCAGCAGCCCGGCGGGCAGTTCGGATCAGCCCCAGCATCTT.

The sample holds a few counts of this clonotype. A clone one base away is much larger, so this may be a read error. The CDR3 sequence is CASSDLGKLAKNIQYF. In nucleotides, the CDR3 is TGTGCCAGCAGTGATTTAGGCAAACTAGCCAAAAACATTCAGTACTTC. The chain employs TRBV6-4 and TRBJ2-4, with D unresolved. CDR1 and CDR2 from the germline V gene are MRHNA and SNTAGT. Between the trimmed V and J ends, which lost 3 bases and 0 bases, there was a span of 12 bases. The CDR3 covers 16 residues.

This clonotype was counted at least ten times. The gene calls are TRBV28 and TRBJ2-3; perhaps D is TRBD1 or TRBD2 (5 bases each). Per the germline V gene, CDR1 is MDHEN and CDR2 is SYDVKM. The CDR3 runs 13 residues. Trimming stripped 11 bases from V and 2 bases from J, with 14 bases between. Here the CDR3 DNA reads TGTGCCTCCGGGGCAGGGTACACAGATACGCAGTATTTT. Protein sequence: CASGAGYTDTQYF.

The chain couples TRBV3-1 to TRBJ2-7; weak D call: TRBD2 (5 bases). V lost 0 bases and J 7 bases, leaving 13 bases between the germline ends. The CDR3 length is 14 residues. CDR1 is LGHDT, CDR2 YNNKEL, per germline (reference sequence). The CDR3 loop reads CASSQESNSGEQYF. DNA for the CDR3: TGTGCCAGCAGCCAAGAAAGTAATTCGGGGGAGCAGTACTTC.

On this clonotype itself: A much larger clonotype is one base distant, so this may be a read error. The chain links TRBV19 to TRBJ2-3; D possibly corresponds to TRBD2 (5 bases). The germline gives CDR1 LNHDA, CDR2 SQIVND (reference sequence). The CDR3 length is 13 residues. The CDR3 bases are TGTGCCAGTAGTAATTTGCGGGCAGATACGCGGTATTTT. Protein product: CASSNLRADTRYF.

In its sample, this clonotype was seen a few times. The chain has TRBV28 and TRBJ2-2; no reliable D call. This CDR3 comprises 12 residues. V lost 5 bases, J lost 4 bases, and 5 bases lay in between. Germline CDR1 and CDR2: MDHEN and SYDVKM. The CDR3 DNA follows: TGTGCCAGCAGTCCTCGCACCGGGGAGCTGTTTTTT. Translated: CASSPRTGELFF.

The chain is built from TRBV19 and TRBJ2-2, with D hard to call. There are 13 residues in the CDR3. Germline V CDR1 and CDR2: LNHDA, SQIVND (reference sequence). V dropped 1 base and J dropped 6 bases, with 6 bases sitting between them. The CDR3 loop reads CASSIVSPGELFF. CDR3 nucleotides: TGTGCCAGTAGTATAGTCAGCCCCGGGGAGCTGTTTTTT. Combining the CDR3 with reference TRBV19 and TRBJ2-2 gives the whole variable domain DGGITQSPKYLFRKEGQNVTLSCEQNLNHDAMYWYRQDPGQGLRLIYYSQIVNDFQKGDIAEGYSVSREKKESFPLTVTSAQKNPTAFYLCASSIVSPGELFFGEGSRLTVL.

This clonotype has only a few counts. This chain links TRBV7-3 with TRBJ1-1; 7 bases match TRBD1. Germline V lookup: CDR1 SGHTA, CDR2 FQGTGA. The CDR3 covers 14 residues. The trim removed 3 bases at V and 3 bases at J, leaving 4 bases unmatched. The CDR3 DNA reads as TGTGCCAGCAGCTTGGGACAGTGGGACACTGAAGCTTTCTTT. Translation: CASSLGQWDTEAFF.

This clonotype was observed a single time. J is TRBJ2-7 and V is TRBV4-2; 9 bases line up with TRBD1. This CDR3 region has 14 residues. V lost 6 bases, J lost 3 bases, and 6 bases stayed unmatched. CDR1 LGHNA and CDR2 YNFKEQ come from the germline V gene. CDR3 residues: CASSRDRESYEQYF. Written as DNA, the CDR3 is TGTGCCAGCAGTAGGGACAGGGAAAGCTACGAGCAGTACTTC.

In the case of this clonotype: This may be a read error: a much more frequent sequence differs by one nucleotide. The chain uses TRBV28 and TRBJ1-1; possibly TRBD1 for D (6 bases). The germline gives CDR1 MDHEN, CDR2 SYDVKM. This CDR3 comprises 15 residues. V lost 5 bases to trimming and J lost 0 bases, with 13 bases between them. As DNA, the CDR3 is TGTGCCAGCAGTCCCCCCGGACAGATGAACACTGAAGCTTTCTTT. It codes for CASSPPGQMNTEAFF.

About this clonotype itself: The germline gene is not matched at one end of the junction; a read error may be the cause. The chain uses TRBV27 and TRBJ1-1; D call uncertain. Per germline, CDR1 MNHEY and CDR2 SMNVEV (reference sequence). The CDR3 consists of 15 residues. The CDR3 here is CASSLYATRNTESFF. The CDR3 DNA reads as TGTGCCAGCAGTTTATATGCAACGCGGAACACTGAATCTTTCTTT.

This chain uses TRBV28 with TRBJ2-5; possibly TRBD2 for D (5 bases). This CDR3 region has 15 residues. The ends were cut back, 6 bases at V and 5 bases at J, with 19 bases in the middle. The germline gives CDR1 MDHEN, CDR2 SYDVKM. CDR3 nucleotide sequence: TGTGCCAGCAGACCAGGACTCCTCCCGGGGGAGACCCAGTACTTC. It translates to CASRPGLLPGETQYF.

This chain joins TRBV21-1 and TRBJ2-2; the DNA was not compared with TRBD2, the D call given in the table. TRBV21-1 is shown as a pseudogene. The CDR3 is 16 amino acids. CDR3 in amino acids: CASSRRDSTDTGELFF. Here the CDR3 DNA reads TGTGCCAGCAGCAGACGGGACTCCACAGACACCGGGGAGCTGTTTTTT.